A single sample is the source of the 27 T cell receptor beta chains below, sequenced in a study of T cells in Graves' hyperthyroidism and ophthalmopathy. RNA transcripts served as the template for amplifying TCR beta CDR3 regions. The HTBI primer set was used in a first-round RT-PCR of the TCR CDR3. A single record per CDR3 protein comes from TCRdb applying MiXCR to the multiplex PCR reads. The sample lists under 750,000 distinct CDR3 sequences, about 19% occurring once. The sample consisted of blood. These receptors were obtained from a woman in her fifties or sixties with Graves' hyperthyroidism that later progressed to Graves' ophthalmopathy.

This clonotype has ten or more counts. The chain combines TRBV12-3 or TRBV12-4 with TRBJ1-2; D uncertain. This CDR3 contains 12 residues. V was clipped by 3 bases and J by 8 bases, with 10 bases between them. The CDR3 DNA reads TGTGCCAGCAGTTTTGCTCCACGGGGCTACACCTTC. It codes for CASSFAPRGYTF.

This chain links TRBV6-1 with TRBJ1-2; possible D gene TRBD1, 6 bases. V lost 5 bases, J lost 7 bases, and 14 bases lay in between. This CDR3 region has 13 residues. CDR1 is MNHNS, CDR2 SASEGT, per germline. The CDR3 spells CASSFSQGFGYTF. The CDR3 region has the DNA TGTGCCAGCAGTTTTTCGCAGGGGTTTGGCTACACCTTC.

Only a few counts were recorded for this clonotype. The chain employs TRBV5-1 and TRBJ2-7; 7 nucleotides match TRBD1. Germline V lookup: CDR1 SGHRS, CDR2 YFSETQ. Trimming removed 4 bases from V and 7 bases from J; junction bases left unmatched: 20. This CDR3 contains 17 residues. The CDR3 coding sequence is TGCGCCAGCAGCGCCGGATCCGGAGTCAGAGTCAGGGGGGAGCAGTACTTC. Its protein product is CASSAGSGVRVRGEQYF.

This clonotype was recorded at least ten times. The chain carries TRBV20-1 and TRBJ2-5; 8 nucleotides agree with TRBD1. The length of the CDR3 is 14 residues. Germline CDR1 reads DFQATT; CDR2 reads SNEGSKA (reference sequence). With 5 bases clipped from V and 4 bases from J, the junction kept 9 bases outside the gene matches. The CDR3 is CSARTGTGRETQYF. CDR3 coding DNA: TGCAGTGCTCGGACAGGGACGGGACGAGAGACCCAGTACTTC.

J is TRBJ1-5 and V is TRBV15; perhaps TRBD1 as D (5 bases). V was shortened by 7 bases and J by 4 bases, with 14 bases between the two germline ends. The CDR3 spans 14 residues. Per germline, CDR1 LNHNV and CDR2 YYDKDF (reference sequence). The CDR3 bases are TGTGCCACCACCCAGACAGATGCAAATCAGCCCCAGCATTTT. As protein: CATTQTDANQPQHF.

The J gene is TRBJ1-2, the V gene TRBV19; a possible D gene is TRBD1 (5 bases). Germline V lookup: CDR1 LNHDA, CDR2 SQIVND (reference sequence). The CDR3 has 13 amino acids. The CDR3 loop reads CASSPGPVVGYTF. In nucleotides, the CDR3 is TGTGCATCCAGCCCAGGGCCTGTAGTCGGCTACACCTTC.

This chain uses TRBV5-5 with TRBJ2-5, with D perhaps TRBD1 or TRBD2 (5 bases each). The CDR3 covers 14 residues. Per germline, CDR1 SGHKS and CDR2 YYEKEE (reference sequence). Between the trimmed V and J ends, which lost 4 bases and 1 base, there was a span of 11 bases. The CDR3 region has the DNA TGTGCCAGCAGCCCGGGACGTCCCCAAGAGACCCAGTACTTC. Its protein is CASSPGRPQETQYF.

DNA of the CDR3: TGTGCCAGCAGCTTATTAAGGGACAGGGTTTCTGGGGCCAACGTCCTGACTTTC. Encoded protein: CASSLLRDRVSGANVLTF. The rearrangement joins TRBV7-9 to TRBJ2-6; 9 nucleotides agree with TRBD1. With V trimmed by 2 bases and J by 1 base, 6 bases remained unmatched. The CDR3 covers 18 residues. From germline, CDR1 is SEHNR and CDR2 FQNEAQ (reference sequence).

This clonotype has only a few counts. The chain is built from TRBV19 and TRBJ1-2, with no clear D. V was trimmed by 8 bases and J by 3 bases, leaving 19 bases between them. Germline V gene sequence: CDR1 LNHDA, CDR2 SQIVND (reference sequence). CDR3 size: 15 residues. CDR3 amino acids: CASRPFTGEYYGYTF. The DNA for the CDR3 is TGTGCCAGTCGTCCCTTTACTGGAGAATACTATGGCTACACCTTC. Full variable domain (rest looked up from reference TRBV19 and TRBJ1-2): DGGITQSPKYLFRKEGQNVTLSCEQNLNHDAMYWYRQDPGQGLRLIYYSQIVNDFQKGDIAEGYSVSREKKESFPLTVTSAQKNPTAFYLCASRPFTGEYYGYTFGSGTRLTVV.

This clonotype was observed a few times. The chain is built from TRBV19 and TRBJ1-1; D is unresolved. Germline assignment: CDR1 LNHDA and CDR2 SQIVND (reference sequence). V lost 5 bases, J lost 0 bases, and 16 bases lay in between. The CDR3 sequence is 16 residues long. The CDR3 DNA follows: TGTGCCAGTAGTTCTAAGGAGACACTTCTGAACACTGAAGCTTTCTTT. Its protein is CASSSKETLLNTEAFF.

The sample holds many counts of this clonotype. The chain recombines TRBV3-1 with TRBJ1-1, with D perhaps TRBD1 (5 bases). V dropped 1 base and J dropped 8 bases, with 11 bases sitting between them. The germline V gene has CDR1 LGHDT and CDR2 YNNKEL (reference sequence). The CDR3 contains 13 residues. CDR3 nucleotide sequence: TGTGCCAGCAGCCAAGCAATCGGACAAGAAGCTTTCTTT. Amino acid sequence: CASSQAIGQEAFF.

This clonotype turned up a few times. The chain joins TRBV14 to TRBJ2-5; TRBD2 is a possible D gene (6 bases). Per germline, CDR1 SGHDN and CDR2 FVKESK. Trimming stripped 4 bases from V and 2 bases from J, with 14 bases between. The CDR3 runs to 15 residues. The CDR3 coding sequence is TGTGCCAGCAGCCCTAATTTGGGGGGACAAGAGACCCAGTACTTC. Translated: CASSPNLGGQETQYF.

This clonotype appeared a few times. In nucleotides, the CDR3 is TGTGCCTGGAGTGAGGGCACTATCAATCAGCCCCAGCATTTT. Its translation: CAWSEGTINQPQHF. V is TRBV30 and J is TRBJ1-5; D unclear. Looked up from germline, CDR1 is GTSNPN and CDR2 is SVGIG (reference sequence). This CDR3 has 14 residues. Trimming took off 1 base at V and 3 bases at J, with 10 bases between the two ends.

The chain links TRBV20-1 to TRBJ2-7; the match to TRBD1 covers 9 bases. The trim removed 5 bases at V and 3 bases at J, leaving 5 bases unmatched. Germline CDR1 and CDR2: DFQATT and SNEGSKA (reference sequence). The CDR3 length is 13 residues. As DNA, the CDR3 is TGCAGTGCTTCGGGACAGGGAAACTACGAGCAGTACTTC. It yields the protein CSASGQGNYEQYF.

This clonotype was counted only a few times. The genes are TRBV5-5 and TRBJ1-4, with 7 nucleotides matching TRBD1. The CDR3 consists of 16 residues. Germline V gene data show CDR1 as SGHKS and CDR2 as YYEKEE (reference sequence). V was clipped by 4 bases and J by 2 bases; unmatched bases: 8. The CDR3 DNA reads TGTGCCAGCAGCCATAACCCAGGGGGTACTAATGAAAAACTGTTTTTT. This encodes CASSHNPGGTNEKLFF.

The rearrangement uses TRBV6-2 or TRBV6-3 and TRBJ1-6; D is unclear. Germline CDR1 reads MNHEY; CDR2 reads SVGEGT. Trimming removed 0 bases at V and 0 bases at J, with 12 bases between. This CDR3 region has 18 residues. The CDR3 sequence: CASSYSGAMSSYNSPLHF. The CDR3 DNA reads as TGTGCCAGCAGTTACTCGGGAGCCATGAGCTCCTATAATTCACCCCTCCACTTT.

In this sample, this clonotype turned up a few times. A single base separates this from a much larger clone, so it may be a read error. The chain recombines TRBV20-1 with TRBJ2-7; TRBD1 might be the D (5 bases). The CDR3 runs 13 residues. CDR1 and CDR2 (germline): DFQATT, SNEGSKA (reference sequence). V shed 6 bases and J shed 3 bases, with 15 bases lying between them. The CDR3 protein is CSALTDSGYEQYF. Written as DNA, the CDR3 is TGCAGTGCCCTAACCGACAGTGGCTACGAGCAGTACTTC.

This clonotype was counted between two and nine times. The CDR3 DNA follows: TGCAGCGTTGACTACAGGGGAATCGAAGACGAGCAGTACTTC. Translation gives CSVDYRGIEDEQYF. V is TRBV29-1 and J is TRBJ2-7, with 7 nucleotides matching TRBD1. Trimming cost V 3 bases and J 5 bases; bases outside gene matches: 10. Germline loops: CDR1 SQVTM, CDR2 ANQGSEA. This CDR3 contains 14 residues.

The sample holds a few counts of this clonotype. The V call is TRBV7-9, the J call TRBJ1-1; 9 bases line up with TRBD1. Per germline, CDR1 SEHNR and CDR2 FQNEAQ (reference sequence). Trimming cost V 7 bases and J 6 bases; bases outside gene matches: 9. CDR3 length equals 14 residues. This CDR3 is CASMPGTGTSEAFF. The CDR3 DNA sequence: TGTGCCAGCATGCCGGGGACAGGGACTTCTGAAGCTTTCTTT.

The V and J genes are TRBV6-5 and TRBJ2-7, with D perhaps matching TRBD1 (6 bases). Deletions cut 2 bases from V and 3 bases from J, with 14 bases between. This CDR3 is 15 amino acids long. Germline lookup yields CDR1 MNHEY and CDR2 SVGAGI. CDR3 in amino acids: CASSYGTGRNYEQYF. The DNA for the CDR3 is TGTGCCAGCAGTTACGGTACAGGGAGAAACTACGAGCAGTACTTC.

The table lists this clonotype with a few counts. Since no conserved phenylalanine or tryptophan closes the CDR3, a read error is the likely cause. The chain recombines TRBV27 with TRBJ1-5, with 8 bases aligning to TRBD1. Germline V gene sequence: CDR1 MNHEY, CDR2 SMNVEV (reference sequence). The trim removed 5 bases at V and 2 bases at J, leaving 11 bases unmatched. The CDR3 is 17 amino acids. The CDR3 region has the DNA TGTGCCAGCAGTCCCATTCCCCAGGGGGCGGGCAATCAGCCCCAGCATTCT. This sequence encodes CASSPIPQGAGNQPQHS.

This clonotype was picked up a small number of times. The V gene is TRBV4-1, the J gene TRBJ2-5; TRBD1 matches at 7 bases. This CDR3 is built from 15 residues. The germline gives CDR1 MGHRA, CDR2 YSYEKL. Losses at the gene ends were 2 bases for V and 2 bases for J; bases not matched to a gene: 5. The CDR3 here is CASSQHPDRQETQYF. The CDR3 region has the DNA TGCGCCAGCAGCCAACACCCGGACAGGCAAGAGACCCAGTACTTC.

On this clonotype: It may be a read error: a sequence one base away is much more abundant. This chain connects TRBV2 to TRBJ1-1; unclear D gene. The germline V gene has CDR1 SNHLY and CDR2 FYNNEI. The CDR3 extends over 12 amino acids. For the CDR3, the DNA is TGTGCCAGCAGTGAGAGGGAAACTGAAGCTCTCTTT. Translating it yields CASSERETEALF.

This chain links TRBV7-8 with TRBJ1-3, with D perhaps TRBD1 (6 bases). CDR1 is SGHVS and CDR2 is FQNEAQ in the germline V gene. Trimming pared 4 bases from V and 0 bases from J, leaving 13 bases between. The length of the CDR3 is 16 residues. CDR3 sequence (DNA): TGTGCCAGCAGCTCGGACAGTTTCCCCTCTGGAAACACCATATATTTT. Translation: CASSSDSFPSGNTIYF.

This clonotype was observed many times. The V gene is TRBV5-5, the J gene TRBJ2-2, with 7 bases identical to TRBD1. V lost 4 bases to trimming and J lost 0 bases; unmatched junction nucleotides: 3. Germline V gene lookup returns CDR1 SGHKS and CDR2 YYEKEE (reference sequence). CDR3 length: 15 residues. CDR3 sequence: CASSTDRSNTGELFF. The CDR3, as DNA: TGTGCCAGCAGCACGGACAGGTCGAACACCGGGGAGCTGTTTTTT.

The chain is built from TRBV3-1 and TRBJ1-1, with a tentative D call TRBD1 (5 bases). V shed 7 bases and J shed 1 base, with 16 bases lying between them. This CDR3 spans 15 amino acids. Germline V CDR1 and CDR2: LGHDT, YNNKEL (reference sequence). CDR3 residues: CASIPEWGRNTEAFF. CDR3 nucleotides: TGTGCCAGCATCCCAGAGTGGGGGAGGAACACTGAAGCTTTCTTT.

This clonotype was observed many times. This rearrangement joins TRBV13 to TRBJ1-1; D might be TRBD1 (5 bases). Germline CDR1 PRHDT, CDR2 FYEKMQ (reference sequence). The germline V and J ends were trimmed by 1 base and 10 bases, with 10 bases remaining between them. The CDR3 has 12 residues. The CDR3 loop is CASSLVRGGAFF. CDR3 in DNA: TGTGCCAGCAGCTTAGTTCGGGGGGGAGCTTTCTTT.